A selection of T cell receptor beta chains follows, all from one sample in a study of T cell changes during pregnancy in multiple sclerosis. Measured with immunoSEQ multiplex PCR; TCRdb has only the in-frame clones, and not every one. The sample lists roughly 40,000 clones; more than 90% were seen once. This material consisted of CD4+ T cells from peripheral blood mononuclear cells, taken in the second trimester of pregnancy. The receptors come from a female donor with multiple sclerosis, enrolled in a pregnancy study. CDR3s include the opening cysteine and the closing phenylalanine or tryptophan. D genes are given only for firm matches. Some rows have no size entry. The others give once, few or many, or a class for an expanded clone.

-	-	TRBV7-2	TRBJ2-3	TGTGCCAGCAGCTTAGCGCGGCGAGCGGTACGTGGCACAGATACGCAGTATTTT	CASSLARRAVRGTDTQYF
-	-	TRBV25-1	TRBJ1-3	TGTGCCAGCAGTTCCTTGGTCAGTTACTCTGGAAACACCATATATTTT	CASSSLVSYSGNTIYF
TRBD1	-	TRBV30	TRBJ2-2	TGTGCCTGGAGTCCTGCCCGGACAGGGGGCACCGGGGAGCTGTTTTTT	CAWSPARTGGTGELFF
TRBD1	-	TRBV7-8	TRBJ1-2	TGTGCCAGCAGCTTGGGGACCGGGACAGGGTATGGCTACACCTTC	CASSLGTGTGYGYTF
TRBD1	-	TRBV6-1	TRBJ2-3	TGTGCCAGCACCCGGGACAGATTCACAGATACGCAGTATTTT	CASTRDRFTDTQYF
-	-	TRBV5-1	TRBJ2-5	TGCGCCAGCAGCTTGGGGGCGACAGGTAACCAAGAGACCCAGTACTTC	CASSLGATGNQETQYF
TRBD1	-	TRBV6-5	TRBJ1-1	TGTGCCAGCAGTCGACAGGGTCCCACTGAAGTTTTCTTT	CASSRQGPTEVFF
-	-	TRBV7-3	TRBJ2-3	TGTGCCAGCAGCCAAGGGGCAGATACGCAGTATTTT	CASSQGADTQYF
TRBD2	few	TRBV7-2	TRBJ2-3	TGTGCCAGCAGCTTAGGTCCCGGGGGGAGCTCAGATACGCAGTATTTT	CASSLGPGGSSDTQYF
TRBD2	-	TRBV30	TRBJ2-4	TGTGCCTGGAGTGTTTGGGGGCTAGCGGGAGGCCCGGTAGCCAAAAACATTCAGTACTTC	CAWSVWGLAGGPVAKNIQYF
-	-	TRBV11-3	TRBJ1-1	TGTGCCAGCAGCTTAGATCAGGGAGGGATGAACACTGAAGCTTTCTTT	CASSLDQGGMNTEAFF
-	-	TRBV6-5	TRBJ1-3	TGTGCCAGCAGTAACGAGGGTAGTGGAAACACCATATATTTT	CASSNEGSGNTIYF
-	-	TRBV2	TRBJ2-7	TGTGCCAGCAGTGAATTTTGGTTGCTTCGGGACGAGCAGTACTTC	CASSEFWLLRDEQYF
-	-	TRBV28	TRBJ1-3	TGTGCCAGTCGAGAACGGGGGGACTACTCTGGAAACACCATATATTTT	CASRERGDYSGNTIYF